This is a list of T cell receptor beta chains from one sample in a study of T cell responses to AZD1222 COVID-19 vaccine. Libraries were prepared by immunoSEQ multiplex PCR; TCRdb keeps only in-frame clonotypes and omits some of them. Counted here are roughly 140,000 clones, approximately 89% occurring once; the ten biggest clones make up about 4.6%. The starting material was peripheral blood, obtained on day 0 of AZD1222 vaccination. The receptors originated from an adult in good health. CDR3s include the opening cysteine and the closing phenylalanine or tryptophan. D genes are given only for firm matches.

V gene: TRBV28; D gene: .; J gene: TRBJ1-1; CDR3 protein: CASSSRETVNTEAFF
V gene: TRBV5-1; D gene: .; J gene: TRBJ2-3; CDR3 protein: CASKELWRGGGTDTQYF
V gene: TRBV12-3/TRBV12-4; D gene: .; J gene: TRBJ2-7; CDR3 protein: CASTRGTYEQYF
V gene: TRBV9; D gene: TRBD2; J gene: TRBJ2-7; CDR3 protein: CASSPASGTLGQYF
V gene: TRBV9; D gene: TRBD2; J gene: TRBJ2-7; CDR3 protein: CASSVGGGRTFSEQYF
V gene: TRBV5-1; D gene: .; J gene: TRBJ1-5; CDR3 protein: CASSPGSMSNQPQHF
V gene: TRBV7-3; D gene: .; J gene: TRBJ2-3; CDR3 protein: CASSSTRTGTDTQYF
V gene: TRBV7-2; D gene: .; J gene: TRBJ1-5; CDR3 protein: CASSYGQHNQPQHF
V gene: TRBV13; D gene: TRBD2; J gene: TRBJ2-1; CDR3 protein: CASSLGRGGPFYESNEQFF
V gene: TRBV5-4; D gene: .; J gene: TRBJ1-2; CDR3 protein: CASSLNGLRGYTF
V gene: TRBV28; D gene: .; J gene: TRBJ2-5; CDR3 protein: CASSMGETQYF
V gene: TRBV12-3/TRBV12-4; D gene: .; J gene: TRBJ1-2; CDR3 protein: CASSQALGTCF
V gene: TRBV19; D gene: .; J gene: TRBJ1-5; CDR3 protein: CASSIGQGPNQPQHF
V gene: TRBV4-1; D gene: .; J gene: TRBJ1-6; CDR3 protein: CASSQALYNSPLHF
V gene: TRBV19; D gene: .; J gene: TRBJ2-2; CDR3 protein: CASSMPSQIGELFF
V gene: TRBV5-6; D gene: .; J gene: TRBJ2-7; CDR3 protein: CASSLIGYAYEQYF
V gene: TRBV11-3; D gene: .; J gene: TRBJ2-1; CDR3 protein: CASSLGLNNEQFF
V gene: TRBV6-2/TRBV6-3; D gene: .; J gene: TRBJ1-1; CDR3 protein: CASSYRRVNTEAFF
V gene: TRBV4-1; D gene: .; J gene: TRBJ2-7; CDR3 protein: CASSQVGRSSEQYF
V gene: TRBV5-1; D gene: .; J gene: TRBJ1-5; CDR3 protein: CASSQDSNQPQHF
V gene: TRBV10-1; D gene: .; J gene: TRBJ2-7; CDR3 protein: CASSEFRFDWSSYEQYF
V gene: TRBV28; D gene: .; J gene: TRBJ1-2; CDR3 protein: CASSLGGYGYTF
V gene: TRBV6-6; D gene: TRBD1; J gene: TRBJ1-5; CDR3 protein: CASRWTGKSGNQPQHF
V gene: TRBV7-9; D gene: TRBD1; J gene: TRBJ2-5; CDR3 protein: CASSLSDRGRGPYQETQYF